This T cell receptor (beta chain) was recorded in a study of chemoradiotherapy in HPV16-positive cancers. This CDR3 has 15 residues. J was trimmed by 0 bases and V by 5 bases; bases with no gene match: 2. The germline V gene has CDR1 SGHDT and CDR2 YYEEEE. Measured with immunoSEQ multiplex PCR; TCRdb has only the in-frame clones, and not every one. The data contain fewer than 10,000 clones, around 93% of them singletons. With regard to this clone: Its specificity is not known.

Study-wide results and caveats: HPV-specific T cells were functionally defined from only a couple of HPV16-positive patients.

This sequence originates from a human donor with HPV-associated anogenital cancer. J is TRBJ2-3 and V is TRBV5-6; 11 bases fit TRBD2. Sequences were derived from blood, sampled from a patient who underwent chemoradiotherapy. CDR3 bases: TGTGCCAGCAGTTCTAGCGGGGGGAGCACAGATACGCAGTATTTT. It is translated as CASSSSGGSTDTQYF.